This T cell receptor (beta chain) was captured by sequencing in a study of cytomegalovirus exposure and HLA in healthy donors. In the PCR, 60 Vbeta and 13 Jbeta primers were used. TCRdb's table, derived via immunoSEQ multiplex PCR, lists solely in-frame clones and lacks some. The sample lists about 160,000 clones; about four fifths were seen once. Concerning this clone: Antigen specificity is unknown. The sample contains more than one DNA sequence encoding this CDR3.

From germline, CDR1 is SGHNT and CDR2 YYREEE (reference sequence). The CDR3 runs 15 residues. Trimming at V came to 3 bases and at J to 4 bases, leaving 3 bases not matched to a gene. Study results and limitations: Presence/absence analyses rested on an assumption that sequencing depth was roughly uniform across donors. TCR beta chain V- and J-gene trimming was linked, in a later analysis, to a missense variant in DCLRE1C. It was only CMV serostatus that was available as immune exposure information. The authors later found TCR association rates varying by HLA locus, with DRB1 most and HLA-C fewest.

The J gene is TRBJ2-7, the V gene TRBV5-4; TRBD2 aligns across 14 bases. The specimen was PBMCs. This TCR was recovered from a woman in her 30s in good health and CMV-seropositive. CDR3 in amino acids: CASSSGTSGGYEQYF. The CDR3 DNA is TGTGCCAGCAGCTCTGGGACTAGCGGGGGTTACGAGCAGTACTTC.